The rows below give T cell receptor beta chains drawn from one sample of a study of blood T cell repertoires in COVID-19. Here immunoSEQ multiplex PCR was the method, and the copy in TCRdb shows in-frame clones only, minus some. Among some 190,000 clones listed, around 89% were seen once. The sequencing input was peripheral blood. The origin of the receptors is a human donor in a cohort sampled during active COVID-19. The CDR3 runs from the conserved cysteine through the conserved F or W. D genes are given only for firm matches. Where a row states a size, it is once, few, many or the class of an expanded clone; other rows omit it.

V gene	D gene	J gene	clone size	CDR3 protein	CDR3 DNA
TRBV5-1	-	TRBJ1-6	-	CASSFGSSYNSPLHF	TGCGCCAGCAGCTTCGGGAGCTCCTATAATTCACCCCTCCACTTT
TRBV29-1	TRBD2	TRBJ2-1	once	CSVEREAGNEQFF	TGCAGCGTTGAACGGGAGGCGGGCAATGAGCAGTTCTTC
TRBV6-2/TRBV6-3	-	TRBJ2-3	-	CASSYSTLASSSTDTQYF	TGTGCCAGCAGTTACTCGACCCTAGCTAGCTCTAGCACAGATACGCAGTATTTT
TRBV19	TRBD2	TRBJ2-4	-	CASSMTSGGLQYF	TGTGCCAGTAGTATGACTAGCGGGGGTCTTCAGTACTTC
TRBV6-2/TRBV6-3	-	TRBJ1-5	-	CASSSAEGTGSNQPQHF	TGTGCCAGCAGTTCGGCGGAAGGAACGGGTAGCAATCAGCCCCAGCATTTT
TRBV3-1/TRBV3-2	-	TRBJ2-3	-	CASSSRVDTQYF	TGTGCCAGCAGTAGCAGGGTTGATACGCAGTATTTT
TRBV5-5	TRBD1	TRBJ1-2	-	CASSLGTGTDGYTF	TGTGCCAGCAGCTTGGGGACAGGGACTGATGGCTACACCTTC
TRBV10-3	TRBD2	TRBJ2-5	-	CAINSGGQETQYF	TGTGCCATCAATAGCGGGGGACAAGAGACCCAGTACTTC
TRBV5-1	TRBD2	TRBJ2-3	-	CASSDGLEVDTQYF	TGCGCCAGCAGCGATGGACTAGAGGTAGATACGCAGTATTTT
TRBV4-3	-	TRBJ2-6	-	CASSQDGGGTGANVLTF	TGCGCCAGCAGCCAAGATGGGGGAGGAACTGGGGCCAACGTCCTGACTTTC
TRBV6-6	TRBD1	TRBJ2-2	-	CASDRGAGELFF	TGTGCCAGCGACAGGGGAGCGGGGGAGCTGTTTTTT
TRBV7-9	TRBD1	TRBJ1-2	once	CASSAGQGVFYGYTF	TGTGCCAGCAGCGCGGGACAGGGCGTGTTCTATGGCTACACCTTC
TRBV5-4	TRBD1	TRBJ1-4	-	CASSWTGTGSEKLFF	TGTGCCAGCAGCTGGACCGGGACAGGGAGTGAAAAACTGTTTTTT
TRBV10-3	TRBD2	TRBJ2-1	few	CAAGLAVINEQFF	TGTGCCGCCGGACTAGCGGTAATCAATGAGCAGTTCTTC
TRBV7-2	TRBD2	TRBJ2-7	-	CASRPGLAGDSYEQYF	TGTGCCAGCAGGCCTGGACTAGCGGGAGATTCCTACGAGCAGTACTTC
TRBV5-1	-	TRBJ2-1	-	CASSEQGLSNEQFF	TGCGCCAGCAGTGAACAGGGACTATCCAATGAGCAGTTCTTC
TRBV29-1	TRBD2	TRBJ2-1	once	CSVEGRGLAEYNEQFF	TGCAGCGTTGAAGGACGAGGACTAGCGGAATACAATGAGCAGTTCTTC
TRBV5-6	TRBD2	TRBJ2-5	-	CASSGTSGQETQYF	TGTGCCAGCAGCGGTACTAGCGGCCAAGAGACCCAGTACTTC
TRBV10-2	TRBD1	TRBJ2-3	-	CASSWWRTGSDTDTQYF	TGCGCCAGCTCCTGGTGGCGGACAGGGAGCGACACAGATACGCAGTATTTT
TRBV9	-	TRBJ1-1	-	CASSVGPGGFANTEAFF	TGTGCCAGCAGCGTAGGACCGGGCGGGTTTGCGAACACTGAAGCTTTCTTT
TRBV2	-	TRBJ1-5	-	CASSEGQGQPQHF	TGTGCCAGCAGTGAAGGTCAGGGCCAGCCCCAGCATTTT
TRBV10-3	TRBD2	TRBJ2-1	-	CAISGASGLYNEQFF	TGTGCCATCAGTGGGGCTAGCGGGCTATACAATGAGCAGTTCTTC
TRBV5-1	-	TRBJ2-7	-	CASSFQGLGYEQYF	TGCGCCAGCAGCTTCCAGGGACTTGGCTACGAGCAGTACTTC
TRBV18	TRBD1	TRBJ2-7	-	CASSLRGGQGGYEQYF	TGTGCCAGCTCACTCCGGGGAGGACAGGGAGGCTACGAGCAGTACTTC
TRBV4-2	-	TRBJ1-2	-	CASSQAGQFGYGYTF	TGTGCCAGCAGCCAGGCTGGACAGTTCGGCTATGGCTACACCTTC
TRBV4-3	TRBD1	TRBJ1-2	-	CASSPTGSDNYGYTF	TGCGCCAGCAGCCCGACAGGGTCGGATAACTATGGCTACACCTTC
TRBV7-8	TRBD2	TRBJ2-1	-	CASSSILAVEQFF	TGTGCCAGCAGCTCAATCCTAGCGGTTGAGCAGTTCTTC
TRBV5-3	-	TRBJ1-6	-	CARSLAGGGRNSPLHF	TGTGCCAGAAGCTTGGCGGGGGGCGGCCGTAATTCACCCCTCCACTTT
TRBV5-1	TRBD2	TRBJ2-4	-	CASSLSGAQNIQYF	TGCGCCAGCAGCTTGAGCGGGGCCCAAAACATTCAGTACTTC
TRBV28	TRBD2	TRBJ2-7	-	CASSLAGVGYEQYF	TGTGCCAGCAGTTTAGCGGGAGTGGGGTACGAGCAGTACTTC
TRBV6-1	-	TRBJ1-6	-	CASSEKIIDRIYSPLHF	TGTGCCAGCAGTGAAAAAATCATTGACAGGATTTATTCACCCCTCCACTTT
TRBV7-6	TRBD1	TRBJ1-1	-	CASSAGQGSTEAFF	TGTGCCAGCAGCGCCGGACAGGGGTCCACTGAAGCTTTCTTT
TRBV2	-	TRBJ2-1	few	CASIERAYNEQFF	TGTGCCAGCATTGAACGAGCCTACAATGAGCAGTTCTTC
TRBV6-5	TRBD2	TRBJ2-7	-	CASSYAGGAQQYF	TGTGCCAGCAGTTACGCCGGGGGGGCCCAGCAGTACTTC
TRBV2	TRBD1	TRBJ1-1	-	CASSNDRGGNTEAFF	TGTGCCAGCAGTAACGACAGGGGCGGGAACACTGAAGCTTTCTTT
TRBV30	TRBD2	TRBJ2-2	-	CAWSVMWTSGSIGELFF	TGTGCCTGGAGTGTAATGTGGACTAGCGGGAGTATCGGGGAGCTGTTTTTT
TRBV6-2/TRBV6-3	TRBD2	TRBJ2-3	-	CASSNPLSSGRARWTQYF	TGTGCCAGCAGTAACCCCTTATCTAGTGGGAGGGCCCGTTGGACGCAGTATTTT
TRBV6-2/TRBV6-3	TRBD1	TRBJ2-4	-	CASSSGDRGGIQYF	TGTGCCAGCAGTTCGGGCGACAGGGGGGGCATTCAGTACTTC
TRBV5-1	TRBD1	TRBJ2-1	-	CASSLTGQVYNEQFF	TGCGCCAGCAGCCTGACAGGACAGGTCTACAATGAGCAGTTCTTC
TRBV9	TRBD1	TRBJ2-7	-	CASSVGQAVAYEQYF	TGTGCCAGCAGCGTCGGACAGGCCGTGGCCTACGAGCAGTACTTC
TRBV5-1	TRBD1	TRBJ1-6	-	CASNLGTGGRSYNSPLHF	TGCGCCAGCAACCTCGGGACAGGGGGCCGGTCCTATAATTCACCCCTCCACTTT
TRBV29-1	TRBD1	TRBJ1-1	-	CSVEQGVGTEAFF	TGCAGCGTTGAGCAGGGGGTCGGCACTGAAGCTTTCTTT
TRBV6-4	TRBD1	TRBJ1-5	-	CASSDPDGQEINQPQHF	TGTGCCAGCAGTGACCCGGACGGACAGGAAATCAATCAGCCCCAGCATTTT